The subject of this entry is one T cell receptor (beta chain). This sample was included in a study of CD8 T cells in Susac syndrome. An input of about 0.5 to 1 ug of RNA was subjected to reverse transcription using random hexamers. Amplification of TCR beta CDR3 used immunoSEQ multiplex PCR across 54 Vbeta and 13 Jbeta. Via MiXCR, TCRdb re-called the immunoSEQ multiplex PCR reads, giving one row per CDR3 protein. The sample consists of about 80,000 distinct CDR3 sequences, around 94% of them appearing once. CDR3 length equals 17 residues. The V and J ends lost 8 bases and 5 bases respectively, with 27 bases between them. Germline V lookup: CDR1 SNHLY, CDR2 FYNNEI.

V usage is TRBV2 and J usage is TRBJ2-5, with D tentatively TRBD2 (7 bases). What was sequenced was CD8+ T cells from PBMCs. The TCR comes from a human donor in good health. CDR3 sequence reads: CASDKKEAGAALETQYF. The CDR3 coding sequence is TGTGCCAGCGACAAAAAAGAGGCGGGGGCCGCACTGGAGACCCAGTACTTC.